Listed here is a single T cell receptor (beta chain). Its antigen is unidentified. This entry comes from a study of CXCR3-negative and CXCR3-positive naive CD8 T cells. General study findings and limits: Relative to CXCR3-negative naive cells, CXCR3-positive naive cells had more hydrophobic TRB CDR3s. Naive CXCR3-positive and CXCR3-negative cells shared TRBV-TRBJ usage; memory cells diverged.

TRB cDNA libraries were made by UMI-labeled 5' RACE. Using the 5' RACE reads, TCRdb records one entry per CDR3 protein without DNA. Its clone listing holds 70,000 to 95,000 distinct CDR3 sequences. Naive CD8+ T cells carried a CD45RO-CCR7+CD27+CD95- phenotype. In germline, CDR1 is SEHNR, CDR2 FQNEAQ (reference sequence). The CDR3 sequence is 13 residues long. This sequence originates from a human donor in good health. Some clones in this sample may be carry-over from other donors' samples. The chain couples TRBV7-9 to TRBJ2-1; no DNA is available, so the TRBD2 call from TCRdb remains unchecked. The specimen was naive CXCR3- CD8+ T cells from blood. Described subset: CD45RO-CCR7+CD27+CD95- naive CD8+ T cells lacking CXCR3 (TNR3-). CDR3 residues: CASSQTSYTEQFF. Together with reference TRBV7-9 and TRBJ2-1, the CDR3 gives the full variable domain: DTGVSQNPRHKITKRGQNVTFRCDPISEHNRLYWYRQTLGQGPEFLTYFQNEAQLEKSRLLSDRFSAERPKGSFSTLEIQRTEQGDSAMYLCASSQTSYTEQFFGPGTRLTVL.